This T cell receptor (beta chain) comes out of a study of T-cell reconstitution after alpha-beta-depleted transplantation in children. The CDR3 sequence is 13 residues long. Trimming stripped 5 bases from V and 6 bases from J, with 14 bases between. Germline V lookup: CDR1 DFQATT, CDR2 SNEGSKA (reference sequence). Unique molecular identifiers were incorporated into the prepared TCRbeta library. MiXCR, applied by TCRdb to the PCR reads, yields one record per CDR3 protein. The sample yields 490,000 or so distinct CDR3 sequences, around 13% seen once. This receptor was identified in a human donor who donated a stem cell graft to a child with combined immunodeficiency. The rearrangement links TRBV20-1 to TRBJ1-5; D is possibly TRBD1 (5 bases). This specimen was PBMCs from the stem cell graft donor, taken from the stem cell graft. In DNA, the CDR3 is TGCAGTGCTGATCCCGGGACTCGTCAGCCCCAGCATTTT. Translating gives CSADPGTRQPQHF.